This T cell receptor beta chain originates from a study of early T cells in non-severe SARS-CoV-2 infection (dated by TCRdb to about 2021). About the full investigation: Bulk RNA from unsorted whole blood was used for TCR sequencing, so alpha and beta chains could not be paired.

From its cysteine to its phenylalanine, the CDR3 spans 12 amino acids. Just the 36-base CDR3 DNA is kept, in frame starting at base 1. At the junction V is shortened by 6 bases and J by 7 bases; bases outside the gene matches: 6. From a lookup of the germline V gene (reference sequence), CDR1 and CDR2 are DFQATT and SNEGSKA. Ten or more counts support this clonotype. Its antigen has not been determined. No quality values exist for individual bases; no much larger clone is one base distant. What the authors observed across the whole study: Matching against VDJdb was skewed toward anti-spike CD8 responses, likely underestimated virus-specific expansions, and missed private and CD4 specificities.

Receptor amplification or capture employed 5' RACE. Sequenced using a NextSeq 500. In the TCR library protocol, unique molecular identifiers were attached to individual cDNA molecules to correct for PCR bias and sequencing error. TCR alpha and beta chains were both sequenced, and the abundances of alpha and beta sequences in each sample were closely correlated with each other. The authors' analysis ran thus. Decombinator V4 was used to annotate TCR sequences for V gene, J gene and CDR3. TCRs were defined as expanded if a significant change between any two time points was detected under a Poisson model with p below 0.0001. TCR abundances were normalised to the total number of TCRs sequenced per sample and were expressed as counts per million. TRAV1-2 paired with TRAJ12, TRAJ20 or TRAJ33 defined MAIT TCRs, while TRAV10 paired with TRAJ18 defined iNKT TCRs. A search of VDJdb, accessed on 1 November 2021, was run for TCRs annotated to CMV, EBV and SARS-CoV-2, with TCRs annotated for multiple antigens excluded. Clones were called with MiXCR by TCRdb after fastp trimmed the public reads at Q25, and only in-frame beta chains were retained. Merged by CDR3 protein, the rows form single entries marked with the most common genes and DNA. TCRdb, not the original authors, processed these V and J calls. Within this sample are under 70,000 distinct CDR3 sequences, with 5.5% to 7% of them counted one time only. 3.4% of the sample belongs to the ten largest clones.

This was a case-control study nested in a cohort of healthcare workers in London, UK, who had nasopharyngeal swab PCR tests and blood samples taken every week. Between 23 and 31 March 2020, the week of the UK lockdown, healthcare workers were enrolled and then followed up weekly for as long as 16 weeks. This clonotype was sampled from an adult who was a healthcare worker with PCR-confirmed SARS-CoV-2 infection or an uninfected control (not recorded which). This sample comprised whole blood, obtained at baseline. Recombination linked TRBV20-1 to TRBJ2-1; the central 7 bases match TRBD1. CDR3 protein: CSAGTAGNEQFF. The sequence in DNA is TGCAGTGCAGGGACAGCAGGGAATGAGCAGTTCTTC.